These 28 T cell receptor beta chains were sequenced from one sample in a study of glioma-infiltrating T cells. Using RNA template, CDR3s of TCR alpha and beta were amplified with iRepertoire arm-PCR. TCRdb called the multiplex PCR reads again in MiXCR, with one record for every CDR3 protein. The sample records about 4,800 distinct CDR3 sequences, roughly 30% being singletons. Specimen: glioma tissue, nonneoplastic brain tissue, or PBMCs (not recorded which). These receptors all stem from a human donor with low-grade glioma or glioblastoma, undergoing nonglioma brain surgery, or in good health (not recorded which).

Concerning this clonotype itself: The CDR3 does not close with the conserved phenylalanine or tryptophan, likely indicating a read error. This rearrangement joins TRBV4-1 to TRBJ1-1, with D uncertain. Per germline, CDR1 MGHRA and CDR2 YSYEKL. Trimming removed 6 bases at V and 4 bases at J, with 9 bases between. The CDR3 runs 12 residues. The CDR3 region has the DNA TGCGCCAGCAGGGATGTGGGCACTGAAGCTTTCCTT. Protein: CASRDVGTEAFL.

This clonotype was observed many times. The chain combines TRBV7-9 with TRBJ2-1, with TRBD2 matching 8 bases. Germline V gene data show CDR1 as SEHNR and CDR2 as FQNEAQ (reference sequence). With V trimmed by 8 bases and J by 10 bases, 13 bases remained unmatched. The CDR3 covers 14 residues. This chain's CDR3 is CASGSMAGGGEQFF. In nucleotides, the CDR3 is TGTGCCAGCGGATCCATGGCGGGGGGCGGAGAGCAGTTCTTC.

This chain joins TRBV5-1 and TRBJ2-5, with 9 bases aligning to TRBD1. The CDR3 sequence is 13 residues long. V trimming: 3 bases; J trimming: 13 bases; junction bases outside the gene matches: 10. Looked up from germline, CDR1 is SGHRS and CDR2 is YFSETQ. The CDR3 is CASSSDPGTGTYF. CDR3 bases: TGCGCCAGCAGCTCGGACCCTGGGACAGGGACGTACTTC.

This clonotype is deemed medium-sized (0.01 to 0.1%). The gene calls are TRBV6-2 or TRBV6-3 and TRBJ1-1, with D possibly TRBD1 on 5 matching bases. The CDR3 totals 14 residues. Deletions cut 10 bases from V and 6 bases from J, with 21 bases between. Germline CDR1 and CDR2: MNHEY and SVGEGT. The CDR3 sequence: CATRNGGDIPEAFF. The CDR3 nucleotides read TGTGCCACCAGAAACGGGGGGGATATTCCTGAAGCTTTCTTT.

This clonotype qualifies as medium-sized (0.01 to 0.1%). The chain links TRBV7-9 to TRBJ2-1; tentatively, D is TRBD1 or TRBD2 (6 bases each). Germline V gene lookup returns CDR1 SEHNR and CDR2 FQNEAQ (reference sequence). This CDR3 spans 18 amino acids. V was clipped by 3 bases and J by 7 bases, with 25 bases between them. For the CDR3, the DNA is TGTGCCAGCAGCTTCAAGGGGGGTGAAGGGCCTGAGAGAAATGAGCAGTTCTTC. Translating it yields CASSFKGGEGPERNEQFF.

This clonotype is categorized as medium-sized (0.01 to 0.1%). The chain employs TRBV28 and TRBJ2-3; 10 positions agree with TRBD1. Germline lookup yields CDR1 MDHEN and CDR2 SYDVKM. The CDR3 extends over 15 amino acids. V lost 6 bases to trimming and J lost 4 bases; unmatched junction nucleotides: 7. The CDR3 loop reads CASRGGGQGSDTQYF. CDR3 DNA: TGTGCCAGCAGAGGGGGGGGACAGGGGTCAGATACGCAGTATTTT.

Relative to its sample, this clonotype is medium-sized. The chain employs TRBV24-1 and TRBJ2-3; 8 nucleotides align to TRBD2. CDR1 is KGHDR, CDR2 SFDVKD, per germline. Trimming cost V 4 bases and J 2 bases; bases outside gene matches: 10. This CDR3 spans 17 amino acids. CDR3 sequence (DNA): TGTGCCACCAGTGAACACGCTAGAGCGGGGGACACAGATACGCAGTATTTT. It is translated as CATSEHARAGDTDTQYF.

The rearrangement links TRBV7-3 to TRBJ2-3, with D uncertain. Trimming pared 5 bases from V and 0 bases from J, leaving 15 bases between. Germline V CDR1 and CDR2: SGHTA, FQGTGA. This CDR3 is built from 16 residues. CDR3 nucleotides: TGTGCCAGCAGCAAGTTGGAAAGCTGTAGCACAGATACGCAGTATTTT. Its protein is CASSKLESCSTDTQYF.

This clonotype is classed as medium-sized (0.01 to 0.1%). The V and J genes are TRBV20-1 and TRBJ2-5; 10 bases fit TRBD1. CDR3 size: 12 residues. The junction had 2 bases not matched to a gene; V was cut back by 6 bases and J by 4 bases. The germline V gene has CDR1 DFQATT and CDR2 SNEGSKA (reference sequence). Here the CDR3 DNA reads TGCAGTGCGACAGGGGGCGGAGAGACCCAGTACTTC. It is translated as CSATGGGETQYF.

As to this clonotype: A much larger clone differs from this one at a single base, so this may be a read error. CDR3 in DNA: TGTGCCAGCAGCATAGGCCCCGGGCCGAAGACCCAGTACTTC. Protein sequence: CASSIGPGPKTQYF. The chain uses TRBV5-4 and TRBJ2-5; no clear D gene. Germline V gene lookup returns CDR1 SGHNT and CDR2 YYREEE (reference sequence). The CDR3 extends over 14 amino acids. Trimming left V 4 bases short and J 6 bases short, with 16 bases between.

Relative to its sample, this clonotype is medium-sized. The gene calls are TRBV28 and TRBJ1-1, with D possibly TRBD1 on 6 matching bases. The germline V and J ends were trimmed by 7 bases and 2 bases, with 17 bases remaining between them. The CDR3 is 15 amino acids. Germline-derived CDR1 and CDR2 are MDHEN and SYDVKM. CDR3 residues: CASNTGTSFNTEAFF. The CDR3 DNA reads TGTGCCAGCAATACAGGGACATCATTTAACACTGAAGCTTTCTTT.

This clonotype was seen ten or more times. The chain is built from TRBV2 and TRBJ2-2; 8 positions match TRBD2. Trimming cost V 4 bases and J 3 bases; bases outside gene matches: 10. The germline CDR1 and CDR2 sequences are SNHLY and FYNNEI. The CDR3 totals 17 residues. CDR3 loop: CASSVLPGGGDTGELFF. DNA for the CDR3: TGTGCCAGCAGTGTCCTCCCCGGGGGGGGCGACACCGGGGAGCTGTTTTTT.

In regard to this clonotype: Just one base apart from a much larger clone, this may be a read error. V and J are TRBV19 and TRBJ1-1; a possible D gene is TRBD1 (5 bases). Germline loops: CDR1 LNHDA, CDR2 SQIVND (reference sequence). V lost 5 bases, J lost 1 base, and 20 bases lay in between. The CDR3 has 17 amino acids. As DNA, the CDR3 is TGTGCCAGTAGTCAGGGCGGGGACTCTACGACGAACACTGAAGCTTTCTTT. It specifies CASSQGGDSTTNTEAFF. The whole variable domain, filled in from reference TRBV19 and TRBJ1-1, reads DGGITQSPKYLFRKEGQNVTLSCEQNLNHDAMYWYRQDPGQGLRLIYYSQIVNDFQKGDIAEGYSVSREKKESFPLTVTSAQKNPTAFYLCASSQGGDSTTNTEAFFGQGTRLTVV.

Concerning this clonotype itself: This is likely a read error, given that the CDR3 carries no conserved phenylalanine or tryptophan at its end. J is TRBJ2-1 and V is TRBV4-1, with a weak D call TRBD2 (5 bases). The CDR3 has 16 residues. Germline-derived CDR1 and CDR2 are MGHRA and YSYEKL. CDR3 bases: TGCGGCAGCAGCCAAGAGGCAACTAGCTCCTACAATGAGCAGTTCCTC. It translates to CGSSQEATSSYNEQFL.

This clonotype was seen at least ten times. The chain is built from TRBV4-1 and TRBJ2-3, with unresolved D. V was cut by 2 bases and J by 2 bases, with 11 bases left in between. The germline V gene encodes CDR1 MGHRA and CDR2 YSYEKL. The CDR3 extends over 15 amino acids. CDR3: CASSQLLIDTDTQYF. In DNA, the CDR3 is TGCGCCAGCAGCCAACTACTGATCGACACAGATACGCAGTATTTT.

This clonotype was seen at least ten times. The chain uses TRBV5-1 and TRBJ2-3; D is unclear. Germline V CDR1 and CDR2: SGHRS, YFSETQ. Between the trimmed V and J ends, which lost 2 bases and 4 bases, there was a span of 2 bases. This CDR3 has 11 amino acids. The CDR3 loop is CASSFADTQYF. In DNA, the CDR3 is TGCGCCAGCAGCTTTGCAGATACGCAGTATTTT.

As to this clonotype: A read error may produce the germline difference seen at one junction end. The chain couples TRBV10-3 to TRBJ1-1, with D hard to call. Germline V lookup: CDR1 ENHRY, CDR2 SYGVKD. The CDR3 runs 13 residues. This chain's CDR3 is CAISDKQNTEAFF. DNA for the CDR3: TGTGCCATCAGTGATAAGCAGAACACTGAAGCCTTCTTT.

This clonotype rates as large. This chain connects TRBV6-2 or TRBV6-3 to TRBJ2-5; 7 nucleotides line up with TRBD2. Per the germline V gene, CDR1 is MNHEY and CDR2 is SVGEGT. With 0 bases clipped from V and 7 bases from J, the junction kept 5 bases outside the gene matches. This CDR3 is built from 14 residues. The CDR3 DNA reads TGTGCCAGCAGTTACTCCGGGGGGTATGTGACCCAGTACTTC. Translation gives CASSYSGGYVTQYF.

Regarding this clonotype: As the CDR3 is not closed by the conserved phenylalanine or tryptophan, this likely results from a read error. The rearrangement uses TRBV6-1 and TRBJ2-5; D is undetermined. This CDR3 comprises 11 residues. Germline assignment: CDR1 MNHNS and CDR2 SASEGT. Trimming stripped 5 bases from V and 10 bases from J, with 11 bases between. As DNA, the CDR3 is TGTGCCAGCAGTAGAACGAACTTCCAGTACTTG. It codes for CASSRTNFQYL.

By its share, this clonotype is medium-sized (0.01 to 0.1%). The chain employs TRBV15 and TRBJ2-3; D gene uncertain. Germline values: CDR1 LNHNV, CDR2 YYDKDF (reference sequence). This CDR3 spans 13 amino acids. V lost 5 bases to trimming and J lost 2 bases, with 8 bases between them. CDR3 in DNA: TGTGCCACCAGCGAGGCGGACACAGATACGCAGTATTTT. This gives the protein CATSEADTDTQYF.

This clonotype has just one count. One base away lies a much larger clone, so this may be a sequencing read error. The V gene is TRBV5-5, the J gene TRBJ1-5; weak D call: TRBD1 (5 bases). Germline-derived CDR1 and CDR2 are SGHKS and YYEKEE (reference sequence). V was shortened by 5 bases and J by 3 bases, with 15 bases between the two germline ends. The CDR3 runs to 15 residues. CDR3 DNA sequence: TGTGCCAGCAGACCCTACAGGAATCCCAATCAGCCCCAGCATTTT. Residues: CASRPYRNPNQPQHF.

This clonotype rates as medium-sized. The chain links TRBV7-9 to TRBJ1-6; 8 nucleotides match TRBD1. V lost 0 bases, J lost 7 bases, and 8 bases stayed unmatched. This CDR3 spans 17 amino acids. The germline V gene has CDR1 SEHNR and CDR2 FQNEAQ (reference sequence). The CDR3 reads CASSLAYQGAGNSPLHF. The CDR3 coding sequence is TGTGCCAGCAGCTTAGCGTACCAGGGGGCTGGAAATTCACCCCTCCACTTT.

Relative to its sample, this clonotype is medium-sized. This chain's CDR3 is CSATHQETQYF. CDR3 DNA: TGCAGTGCTACCCATCAAGAGACCCAGTACTTC. The chain couples TRBV20-1 to TRBJ2-5; D unclear. The V gene lost 4 bases and the J gene lost 2 bases, with 5 bases spanning the gap. The CDR3 consists of 11 residues. CDR1 is DFQATT and CDR2 is SNEGSKA in the germline V gene (reference sequence).

This clonotype is deemed medium-sized. The chain recombines TRBV25-1 with TRBJ2-2; weak D call: TRBD2 (5 bases). The length of the CDR3 is 15 residues. Trimming pared 1 base from V and 4 bases from J, leaving 10 bases between. Per germline, CDR1 MGHDK and CDR2 SYGVNS. CDR3 nucleotides: TGTGCCAGCAGTGAATTTCTAGGAGGCACCGGGGAGCTGTTTTTT. It specifies CASSEFLGGTGELFF.

The chain recombines TRBV19 with TRBJ1-2; D call uncertain. CDR1 and CDR2 (germline): LNHDA, SQIVND (reference sequence). The CDR3 covers 12 residues. V dropped 0 bases and J dropped 13 bases, with 12 bases sitting between them. The CDR3 nucleotides are TGTGCCAGTAGTATAGATCGGGCAGCTCTCACCTTC. This gives the protein CASSIDRAALTF.

This clonotype is classed as hyperexpanded (1% or more). This chain connects TRBV7-2 to TRBJ2-1; 7 bases are a match to TRBD1. CDR3 length: 15 residues. Trimming took 5 bases from V and 1 from J; bases not matched to a gene: 5. Germline loops: CDR1 SGHTA, CDR2 FQGNSA. The CDR3 is CASSPQTGSYNEQFF. The CDR3 DNA reads as TGTGCCAGCAGCCCGCAGACAGGGTCCTACAATGAGCAGTTCTTC.

In its sample, this clonotype is large (0.1 to 1%). As DNA, the CDR3 is TGTGCCAGCATGTTAGGGGCAGTGAACACTGAAGCTTTCTTT. This codes for CASMLGAVNTEAFF. The V call is TRBV6-1, the J call TRBJ1-1; perhaps TRBD1 as D (5 bases). CDR3 length: 14 amino acids. V was shortened by 7 bases and J by 0 bases, with 12 bases between the two germline ends. Germline-derived CDR1 and CDR2 are MNHNS and SASEGT.

The chain is built from TRBV14 and TRBJ2-1; D ambiguous. Per germline, CDR1 SGHDN and CDR2 FVKESK. CDR3 length: 11 residues. The V and J ends lost 8 bases and 8 bases respectively, with 10 bases between them. The CDR3 reads CASSNWHEQFF. CDR3 DNA sequence: TGTGCCAGCTCTAATTGGCATGAGCAGTTCTTC. The full variable domain, its missing parts supplied by reference TRBV14 and TRBJ2-1, is EAGVTQFPSHSVIEKGQTVTLRCDPISGHDNLYWYRRVMGKEIKFLLHFVKESKQDESGMPNNRFLAERTGGTYSTLKVQPAELEDSGVYFCASSNWHEQFFGPGTRLTVL.